Listed below are T cell receptor beta chains from one sample, sequenced in a study of blood T cell repertoires in COVID-19. Sequencing was performed with immunoSEQ multiplex PCR; in TCRdb, only in-frame clones are kept and a portion is missing. The sample includes roughly 200,000 clones, 85% to 90% of them seen just once. Sample: peripheral blood. The receptors derive from a woman aged 55-69 years with acute or convalescent COVID-19. CDR3s include the opening cysteine and the closing phenylalanine or tryptophan. A D gene is named only where the DNA matches it firmly. Not every row has a clone size; where given, it reads once, few, many or a size class.

J gene	CDR3 length	V gene	clone size	D gene	CDR3 protein	CDR3 DNA
TRBJ1-1	14	TRBV6-5	-	-	CASSFSGGNTEAFF	TGTGCCAGCAGTTTCTCCGGGGGGAACACTGAAGCTTTCTTT
TRBJ2-1	16	TRBV7-8	-	TRBD2	CASSLALLAQGNEQFF	TGTGCCAGCAGCTTAGCGCTACTAGCGCAAGGCAATGAGCAGTTCTTC
TRBJ1-2	17	TRBV11-2	few	-	CASSPPRGAVNLYGYTF	TGTGCCAGCAGCCCTCCCCGAGGCGCCGTTAATCTATATGGCTACACCTTC
TRBJ2-1	15	TRBV5-1	-	-	CASSLGSGLGNEQFF	TGCGCCAGCAGCTTGGGGTCAGGGTTGGGGAATGAGCAGTTCTTC
TRBJ2-1	17	TRBV18	-	TRBD1	CASSPRILGTGNNEQFF	TGTGCCAGCTCACCACGTATTCTCGGGACAGGGAACAATGAGCAGTTCTTC
TRBJ1-3	15	TRBV7-6	-	-	CASSFQETSGNTIYF	TGTGCCAGCAGCTTTCAGGAAACTTCTGGAAACACCATATATTTT
TRBJ2-2	15	TRBV5-1	-	-	CASSLGQVNTGELFF	TGCGCCAGCAGCTTGGGACAGGTGAACACCGGGGAGCTGTTTTTT
TRBJ2-2	14	TRBV29-1	-	TRBD2	CSVGAGGSTGELFF	TGCAGCGTTGGAGCGGGAGGGTCCACCGGGGAGCTGTTTTTT
TRBJ1-6	15	TRBV3-1/TRBV3-2	-	-	CASSQVRAYNSPLHF	TGTGCCAGCAGCCAAGTCCGCGCCTATAATTCACCCCTCCACTTT
TRBJ2-5	12	TRBV10-3	-	TRBD2	CATSGGMETQYF	TGTGCCACGTCGGGGGGGATGGAGACCCAGTACTTC
TRBJ2-5	15	TRBV2	-	-	CASSEGGRGTETQYF	TGTGCCAGCAGTGAAGGGGGGCGGGGGACTGAGACCCAGTACTTC
TRBJ2-3	15	TRBV21-1	-	-	CASSKDSGSTDTQYF	TGTGCCAGCAGCAAAGATAGCGGAAGCACAGATACGCAGTATTTT
TRBJ1-5	17	TRBV19	-	-	CASSIDPGFSEGQPQHF	TGTGCCAGTAGTATAGACCCGGGTTTCAGTGAGGGACAGCCCCAGCATTTT
TRBJ2-2	15	TRBV5-1	once	-	CASSLDAGNTGELFF	TGCGCCAGCAGCTTGGATGCAGGCAACACCGGGGAGCTGTTTTTT
TRBJ1-2	11	TRBV29-1	-	-	CSALTPNGYTF	TGCAGCGCCCTTACTCCCAATGGCTACACCTTC
TRBJ2-6	17	TRBV28	-	-	CASRAWQGFPGANVLTF	TGTGCCAGCAGGGCTTGGCAGGGCTTTCCTGGGGCCAACGTCCTGACTTTC
TRBJ1-3	15	TRBV19	-	TRBD1	CASSRQGAGGNTIYF	TGTGCCAGTAGTCGGCAGGGGGCTGGAGGAAACACCATATATTTT
TRBJ2-7	14	TRBV29-1	-	TRBD2	CSVSRREGVYEQYF	TGCAGCGTTAGCCGACGGGAGGGGGTCTACGAGCAGTACTTC
TRBJ1-2	13	TRBV10-1	-	TRBD1	CASSRTGNYGYTF	TGCGCCAGCAGTAGGACAGGGAACTATGGCTACACCTTC
TRBJ1-6	14	TRBV2	-	TRBD1	CASTPTGPNSPLHF	TGTGCCAGCACCCCGACAGGGCCGAATTCACCCCTCCACTTT
TRBJ1-1	15	TRBV9	-	TRBD1	CASSVGGQGATEAFF	TGTGCCAGCAGCGTAGGAGGGCAGGGGGCGACTGAAGCTTTCTTT
TRBJ2-7	14	TRBV28	few	-	CASSTGPSSYEQYF	TGTGCCAGCAGTACAGGTCCTAGCTCCTACGAGCAGTACTTC
TRBJ2-6	17	TRBV30	-	-	CAWSVQGWATGANVLTF	TGTGCCTGGAGTGTACAAGGATGGGCTACTGGGGCCAACGTCCTGACTTTC
TRBJ1-1	12	TRBV5-1	-	-	CASSRGSTEAFF	TGCGCCAGCAGCCGGGGGAGCACTGAAGCTTTCTTT
TRBJ1-1	14	TRBV11-3	-	TRBD1	CASQTGPLNTEAFF	TGTGCCAGCCAGACAGGGCCTCTGAACACTGAAGCTTTCTTT
TRBJ2-7	17	TRBV28	-	TRBD2	CASLGLTSGRGPLEQYF	TGTGCCAGCCTAGGATTAACTAGCGGGAGAGGACCATTGGAGCAGTACTTC
TRBJ2-7	15	TRBV11-2	-	-	CASSLVRGSSYEQYF	TGTGCCAGCAGCTTAGTTCGGGGGAGCTCCTACGAGCAGTACTTC
TRBJ2-1	15	TRBV19	-	TRBD2	CASSVLAGGGDEQFF	TGTGCCAGTAGTGTCTTAGCGGGAGGAGGCGATGAGCAGTTCTTC
TRBJ2-1	15	TRBV2	-	TRBD2	CASSEKRLAGEEQFF	TGTGCCAGCAGTGAAAAGCGACTAGCGGGAGAAGAGCAGTTCTTC
TRBJ1-2	15	TRBV5-4	-	-	CASSLAAVGGDGYTF	TGTGCCAGCAGCTTGGCCGCTGTTGGGGGGGATGGCTACACCTTC
TRBJ2-3	15	TRBV7-9	-	-	CASTYLTGGMNTQYF	TGTGCCAGCACCTACCTTACTGGGGGCATGAATACGCAGTATTTT
TRBJ2-4	16	TRBV7-8	-	TRBD2	CASSSQGREGKNIQYF	TGTGCCAGCAGCTCCCAAGGGCGGGAGGGAAAGAACATTCAGTACTTC
TRBJ2-1	15	TRBV5-1	-	TRBD1	CASSLGGQGAHEQFF	TGCGCCAGCAGCTTGGGGGGACAGGGGGCCCATGAGCAGTTCTTC
TRBJ1-3	13	TRBV25-1	-	TRBD1	CASRDRVGNTIYF	TGTGCCAGCAGGGACAGGGTGGGAAACACCATATATTTT
TRBJ2-6	18	TRBV6-2/TRBV6-3	-	-	CASSPKQEGTAGANVLTF	TGTGCCAGCAGCCCTAAGCAAGAGGGGACTGCTGGGGCCAACGTCCTGACTTTC
TRBJ1-6	12	TRBV5-8	-	-	CASSFRESPLHF	TGTGCCAGCAGCTTCAGGGAATCACCCCTCCACTTT
TRBJ2-1	16	TRBV7-6	-	TRBD2	CASSPRLAGGSVEQFF	TGTGCCAGCAGCCCCCGACTAGCGGGAGGGTCGGTTGAGCAGTTCTTC
TRBJ1-5	15	TRBV6-6	-	-	CASSYPPPPGQPQHF	TGTGCCAGCAGTTATCCGCCTCCTCCGGGGCAGCCCCAGCATTTT
TRBJ1-3	16	TRBV7-6	-	TRBD1	CASSLSRTGWGNTIYF	TGTGCCAGCAGCTTAAGTCGGACAGGGTGGGGAAACACCATATATTTT